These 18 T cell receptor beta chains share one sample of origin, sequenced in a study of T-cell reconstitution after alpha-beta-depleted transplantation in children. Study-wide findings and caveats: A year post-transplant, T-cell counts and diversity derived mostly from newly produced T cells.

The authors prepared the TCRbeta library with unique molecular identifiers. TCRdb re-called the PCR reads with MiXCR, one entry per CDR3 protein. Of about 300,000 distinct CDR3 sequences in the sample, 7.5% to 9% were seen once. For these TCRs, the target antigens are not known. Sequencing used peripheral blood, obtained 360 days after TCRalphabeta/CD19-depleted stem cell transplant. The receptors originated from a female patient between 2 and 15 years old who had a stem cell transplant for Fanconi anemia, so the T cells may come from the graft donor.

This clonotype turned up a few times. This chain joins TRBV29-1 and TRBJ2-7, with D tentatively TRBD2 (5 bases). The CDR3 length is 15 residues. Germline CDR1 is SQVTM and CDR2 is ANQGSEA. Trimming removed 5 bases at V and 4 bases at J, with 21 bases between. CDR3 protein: CSVSYPGLASYEQYF. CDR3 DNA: TGCAGCGTTTCCTACCCCGGGCTAGCCTCTTACGAGCAGTACTTC.

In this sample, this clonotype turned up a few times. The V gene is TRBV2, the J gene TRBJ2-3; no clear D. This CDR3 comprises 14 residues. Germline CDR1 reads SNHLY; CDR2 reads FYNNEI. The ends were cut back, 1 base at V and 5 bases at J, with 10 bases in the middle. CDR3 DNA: TGTGCCAGCAGTGAAGGGAATCCTAGAGATACGCAGTATTTT. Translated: CASSEGNPRDTQYF.

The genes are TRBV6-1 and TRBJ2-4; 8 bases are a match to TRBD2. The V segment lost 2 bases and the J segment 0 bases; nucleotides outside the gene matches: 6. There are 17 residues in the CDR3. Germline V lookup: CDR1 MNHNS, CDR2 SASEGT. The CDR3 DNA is TGTGCCAGCAGTGAATTTGCCGGGGGGGGAGCCAAAAACATTCAGTACTTC. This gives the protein CASSEFAGGGAKNIQYF.

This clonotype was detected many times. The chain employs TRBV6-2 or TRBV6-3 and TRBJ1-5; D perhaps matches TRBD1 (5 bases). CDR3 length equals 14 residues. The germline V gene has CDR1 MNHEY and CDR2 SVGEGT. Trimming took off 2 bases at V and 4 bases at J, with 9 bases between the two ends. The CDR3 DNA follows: TGTGCCAGCAGTTACGTCGCAGGGAATCAGCCCCAGCATTTT. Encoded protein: CASSYVAGNQPQHF.

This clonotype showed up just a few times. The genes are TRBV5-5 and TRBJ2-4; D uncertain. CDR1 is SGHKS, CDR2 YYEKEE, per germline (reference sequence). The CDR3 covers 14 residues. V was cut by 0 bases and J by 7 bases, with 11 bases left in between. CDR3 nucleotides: TGTGCCAGCAGCTTGGAGGCTCGTGGGAACATTCAGTACTTC. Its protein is CASSLEARGNIQYF.

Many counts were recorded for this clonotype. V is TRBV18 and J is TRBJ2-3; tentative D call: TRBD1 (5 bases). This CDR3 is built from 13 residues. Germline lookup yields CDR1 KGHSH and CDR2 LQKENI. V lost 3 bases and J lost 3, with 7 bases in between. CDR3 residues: CASSPDSTDTQYF. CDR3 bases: TGTGCCAGCTCACCCGACAGTACAGATACGCAGTATTTT.

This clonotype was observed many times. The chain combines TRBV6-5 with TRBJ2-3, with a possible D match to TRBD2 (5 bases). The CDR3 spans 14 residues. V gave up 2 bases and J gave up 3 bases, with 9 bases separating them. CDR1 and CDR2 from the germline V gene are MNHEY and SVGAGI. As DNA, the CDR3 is TGTGCCAGCAGTTACACCACTAGAACAGATACGCAGTATTTT. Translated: CASSYTTRTDTQYF.

The CDR3 bases are TGCAGTGCTAGAGATCTCCAAGGGTGGACCGGGGAGCTGTTTTTT. It translates to CSARDLQGWTGELFF. The V and J genes are TRBV20-1 and TRBJ2-2; D call uncertain. The V end lost 0 bases, the J end lost 5 bases, and 13 bases lay between the germline ends. Germline V gives CDR1 DFQATT, CDR2 SNEGSKA (reference sequence). The CDR3 spans 15 residues.

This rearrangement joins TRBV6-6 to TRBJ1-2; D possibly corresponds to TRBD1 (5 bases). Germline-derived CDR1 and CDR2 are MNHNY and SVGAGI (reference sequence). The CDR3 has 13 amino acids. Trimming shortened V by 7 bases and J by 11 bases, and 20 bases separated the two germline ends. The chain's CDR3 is CASTPGSGTRYTF. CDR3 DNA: TGTGCCAGCACTCCGGGGTCAGGGACGAGGTACACCTTC.

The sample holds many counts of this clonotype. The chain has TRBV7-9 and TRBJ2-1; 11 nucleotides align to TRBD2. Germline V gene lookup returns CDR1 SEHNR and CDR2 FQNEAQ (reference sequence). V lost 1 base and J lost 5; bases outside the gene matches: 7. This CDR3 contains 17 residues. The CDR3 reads CASSLGLAGGLHNEQFF. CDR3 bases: TGTGCCAGCAGCTTAGGCCTAGCGGGGGGCCTCCACAATGAGCAGTTCTTC.

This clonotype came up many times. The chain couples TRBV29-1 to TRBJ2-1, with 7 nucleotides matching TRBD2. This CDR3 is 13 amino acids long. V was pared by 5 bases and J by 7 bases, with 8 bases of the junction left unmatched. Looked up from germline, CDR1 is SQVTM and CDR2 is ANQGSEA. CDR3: CSVNSGIRNEQFF. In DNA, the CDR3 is TGCAGCGTTAACAGCGGGATTCGGAATGAGCAGTTCTTC.

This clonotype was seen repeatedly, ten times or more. This CDR3 reads CASSLRTGPTTEAFF. As DNA, the CDR3 is TGCGCCAGCAGCTTACGGACAGGGCCCACCACTGAAGCTTTCTTT. The J gene is TRBJ1-1, the V gene TRBV5-1, with 8 nucleotides matching TRBD1. With 2 bases clipped from V and 4 bases from J, the junction kept 7 bases outside the gene matches. Germline V CDR1 and CDR2: SGHRS, YFSETQ. This CDR3 region has 15 residues. Using reference TRBV5-1 and TRBJ1-1 for the parts outside the CDR3, the full variable domain is KAGVTQTPRYLIKTRGQQVTLSCSPISGHRSVSWYQQTPGQGLQFLFEYFSETQRNKGNFPGRFSGRQFSNSRSEMNVSTLELGDSALYLCASSLRTGPTTEAFFGQGTRLTVV.

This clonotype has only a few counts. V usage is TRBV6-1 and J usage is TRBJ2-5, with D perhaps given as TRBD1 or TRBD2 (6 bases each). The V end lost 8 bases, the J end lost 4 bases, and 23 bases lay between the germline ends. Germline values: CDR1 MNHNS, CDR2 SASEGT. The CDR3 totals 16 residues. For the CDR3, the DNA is TGTGCCAGCGGGACGTCACGTGGGGGGCTATTAGAGACCCAGTACTTC. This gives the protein CASGTSRGGLLETQYF.

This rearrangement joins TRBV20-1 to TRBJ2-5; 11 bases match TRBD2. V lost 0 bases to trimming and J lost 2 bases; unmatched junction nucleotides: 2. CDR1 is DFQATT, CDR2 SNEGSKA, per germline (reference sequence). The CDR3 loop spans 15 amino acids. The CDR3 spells CSARDVAGGQETQYF. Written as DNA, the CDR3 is TGCAGTGCTAGAGACGTAGCGGGGGGGCAAGAGACCCAGTACTTC.

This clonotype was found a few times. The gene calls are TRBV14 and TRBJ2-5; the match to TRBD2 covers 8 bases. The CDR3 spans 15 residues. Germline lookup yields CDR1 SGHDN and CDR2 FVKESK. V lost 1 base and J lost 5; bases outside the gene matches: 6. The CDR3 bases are TGTGCCAGCAGCCAAGGGGGACTAGGCTGGGAGACCCAGTACTTC. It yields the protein CASSQGGLGWETQYF.

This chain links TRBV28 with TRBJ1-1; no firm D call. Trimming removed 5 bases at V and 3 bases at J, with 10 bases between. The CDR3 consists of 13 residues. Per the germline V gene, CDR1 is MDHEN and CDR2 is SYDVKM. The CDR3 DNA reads TGTGCCAGCAGTCCCCGGATTTACACTGAAGCTTTCTTT. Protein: CASSPRIYTEAFF.

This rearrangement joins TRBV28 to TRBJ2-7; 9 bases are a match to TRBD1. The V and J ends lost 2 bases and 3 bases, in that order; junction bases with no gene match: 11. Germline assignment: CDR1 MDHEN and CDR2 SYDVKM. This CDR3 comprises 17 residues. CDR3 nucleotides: TGTGCCAGCAGTTTAGGATACCCGGGACAGGGAAGCTACGAGCAGTACTTC. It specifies CASSLGYPGQGSYEQYF. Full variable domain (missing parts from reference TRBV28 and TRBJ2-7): DVKVTQSSRYLVKRTGEKVFLECVQDMDHENMFWYRQDPGLGLRLIYFSYDVKMKEKGDIPEGYSVSREKKERFSLILESASTNQTSMYLCASSLGYPGQGSYEQYFGPGTRLTVT.

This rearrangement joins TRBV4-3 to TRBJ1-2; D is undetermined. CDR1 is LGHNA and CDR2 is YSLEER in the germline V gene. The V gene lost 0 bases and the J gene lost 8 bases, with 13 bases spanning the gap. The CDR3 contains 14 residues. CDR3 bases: TGCGCCAGCAGCCAAGATTTCGCACTCGAGGGCTACACCTTC. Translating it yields CASSQDFALEGYTF.